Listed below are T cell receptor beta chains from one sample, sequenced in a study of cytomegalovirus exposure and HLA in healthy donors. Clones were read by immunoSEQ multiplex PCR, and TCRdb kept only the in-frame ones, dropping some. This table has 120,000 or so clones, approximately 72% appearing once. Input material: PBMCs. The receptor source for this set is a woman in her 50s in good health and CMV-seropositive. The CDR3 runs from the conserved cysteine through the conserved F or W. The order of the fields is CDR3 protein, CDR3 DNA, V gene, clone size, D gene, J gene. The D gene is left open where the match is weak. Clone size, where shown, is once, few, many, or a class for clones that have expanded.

CDR3aa: CASSVLGEEETQYF
CDR3nt: TGTGCCAGCAGCGTGTTGGGGGAGGAAGAGACCCAGTACTTC
v_gene: TRBV9
abundance: NA
d_gene: NA
j_gene: TRBJ2-5

CDR3aa: CASSLGGMQGYTF
CDR3nt: TGTGCCAGCAGCTTGGGAGGGATGCAGGGCTACACCTTC
v_gene: TRBV5-4
abundance: NA
d_gene: NA
j_gene: TRBJ1-2

CDR3aa: CATSRAGPYGYTF
CDR3nt: TGTGCCACCTCGAGGGCGGGTCCATATGGCTACACCTTC
v_gene: TRBV2
abundance: NA
d_gene: NA
j_gene: TRBJ1-2

CDR3aa: CASSYPGGEETQYF
CDR3nt: TGTGCCAGCAGTTATCCCGGGGGGGAAGAGACCCAGTACTTC
v_gene: TRBV2
abundance: NA
d_gene: TRBD2
j_gene: TRBJ2-5

CDR3aa: CASSRGADNEQFF
CDR3nt: TGTGCCAGCAGTCGGGGGGCCGACAATGAGCAGTTCTTC
v_gene: TRBV6-4
abundance: NA
d_gene: NA
j_gene: TRBJ2-1

CDR3aa: CASRAGTSGFDEQFF
CDR3nt: TGTGCCAGCAGGGCCGGGACTAGCGGGTTCGATGAGCAGTTCTTC
v_gene: TRBV2
abundance: NA
d_gene: TRBD2
j_gene: TRBJ2-1

CDR3aa: CASSAGTVSGNTIYF
CDR3nt: TGTGCCAGCAGCGCCGGGACAGTCTCTGGAAACACCATATATTTT
v_gene: TRBV7-2
abundance: few
d_gene: TRBD1
j_gene: TRBJ1-3

CDR3aa: CASSSGLRRGGYTF
CDR3nt: TGCGCCAGCAGCTCCGGGCTCCGGAGGGGTGGCTACACCTTC
v_gene: TRBV5-1
abundance: NA
d_gene: NA
j_gene: TRBJ1-2

CDR3aa: CASSSGQSGELFF
CDR3nt: TGTGCCAGCAGCTCCGGACAGAGCGGGGAGCTGTTTTTT
v_gene: TRBV11-2
abundance: few
d_gene: NA
j_gene: TRBJ2-2

CDR3aa: CASSSGTSGLGGELFF
CDR3nt: TGTGCTAGCAGCTCCGGGACTAGCGGACTGGGCGGGGAGCTGTTTTTT
v_gene: TRBV7-7
abundance: few
d_gene: TRBD2
j_gene: TRBJ2-2

CDR3aa: CASSYGRGFRYGYTF
CDR3nt: TGTGCCAGCAGTTACGGCAGGGGGTTTCGTTATGGCTACACCTTC
v_gene: TRBV6-5
abundance: few
d_gene: TRBD1
j_gene: TRBJ1-2

CDR3aa: CTSSHLFPPAPWGTDTQYF
CDR3nt: TGCACCAGCAGCCACCTCTTTCCCCCAGCGCCCTGGGGCACAGATACGCAGTATTTT
v_gene: TRBV1
abundance: NA
d_gene: NA
j_gene: TRBJ2-3

CDR3aa: CASSSGRLTNTEAFF
CDR3nt: TGTGCCAGCAGCTCAGGTCGTCTGACGAACACTGAAGCTTTCTTT
v_gene: TRBV11-3
abundance: NA
d_gene: NA
j_gene: TRBJ1-1

CDR3aa: CAWKISPDRALTNEKLFF
CDR3nt: TGTGCCTGGAAAATCTCTCCCGACAGGGCTTTAACTAATGAAAAACTGTTTTTT
v_gene: TRBV30
abundance: NA
d_gene: TRBD1
j_gene: TRBJ1-4

CDR3aa: CSVEGQGPSYEQYF
CDR3nt: TGCAGCGTTGAAGGACAGGGACCGTCCTACGAGCAGTACTTC
v_gene: TRBV29-1
abundance: once
d_gene: TRBD1
j_gene: TRBJ2-7

CDR3aa: CASSRTGPNEKLFF
CDR3nt: TGTGCCAGCAGCCGGACAGGACCAAATGAAAAACTGTTTTTT
v_gene: TRBV5-4
abundance: NA
d_gene: TRBD1
j_gene: TRBJ1-4

CDR3aa: CASSYITKKRAYEQYF
CDR3nt: TGTGCCAGCAGTTACATTACTAAGAAGAGGGCATACGAGCAGTACTTC
v_gene: TRBV6-5
abundance: few
d_gene: NA
j_gene: TRBJ2-7

CDR3aa: CASSILLGQGSVNQPQHF
CDR3nt: TGTGCCAGCAGTATACTATTGGGACAGGGATCGGTCAATCAGCCCCAGCATTTT
v_gene: TRBV28
abundance: NA
d_gene: TRBD1
j_gene: TRBJ1-5

CDR3aa: CASSLDAGGTYTQYF
CDR3nt: TGTGCCAGCAGCTTGGACGCGGGGGGCACATATACGCAGTATTTT
v_gene: TRBV5-4
abundance: once
d_gene: TRBD2
j_gene: TRBJ2-3

CDR3aa: CASSLAKLRETQYF
CDR3nt: TGTGCCAGCAGCTTAGCGAAGTTGCGGGAGACCCAGTACTTC
v_gene: TRBV7-9
abundance: NA
d_gene: NA
j_gene: TRBJ2-5

CDR3aa: CASSLYNEQFF
CDR3nt: TGCGCCAGCAGCTTGTATAATGAGCAGTTCTTC
v_gene: TRBV5-1
abundance: NA
d_gene: NA
j_gene: TRBJ2-1

CDR3aa: CASSLRLAGGETQYF
CDR3nt: TGCGCCAGCAGCTTACGACTAGCGGGAGGGGAGACCCAGTACTTC
v_gene: TRBV5-1
abundance: NA
d_gene: TRBD2
j_gene: TRBJ2-5

CDR3aa: CASSLRGQGGTDTQYF
CDR3nt: TGTGCCAGCTCCCTCCGGGGACAGGGAGGGACAGATACGCAGTATTTT
v_gene: TRBV18
abundance: once
d_gene: TRBD1
j_gene: TRBJ2-3

CDR3aa: CASSLGGPMYEQYF
CDR3nt: TGTGCCAGCAGCCTCGGGGGGCCAATGTACGAGCAGTACTTC
v_gene: TRBV6-5
abundance: once
d_gene: NA
j_gene: TRBJ2-7

CDR3aa: CASSPGAGAGETQYF
CDR3nt: TGTGCCAGCTCACCTGGAGCGGGGGCCGGAGAGACCCAGTACTTC
v_gene: TRBV18
abundance: NA
d_gene: TRBD2
j_gene: TRBJ2-5

CDR3aa: CASSPWAQSNTEAFF
CDR3nt: TGTGCCAGTAGTCCCTGGGCACAGTCGAACACTGAAGCTTTCTTT
v_gene: TRBV19
abundance: NA
d_gene: NA
j_gene: TRBJ1-1

CDR3aa: CASSLGASGGPWYQETQYF
CDR3nt: TGTGCCAGCAGCTTAGGGGCTAGCGGGGGCCCCTGGTACCAAGAGACCCAGTACTTC
v_gene: TRBV13
abundance: NA
d_gene: TRBD2
j_gene: TRBJ2-5

CDR3aa: CAGSGRNTGELFF
CDR3nt: TGTGCCGGCAGCGGGAGGAACACCGGGGAGCTGTTTTTT
v_gene: TRBV6-1
abundance: NA
d_gene: TRBD2
j_gene: TRBJ2-2

CDR3aa: CASSGTSGGGEQFF
CDR3nt: TGTGCCAGCAGCGGGACTAGCGGGGGGGGTGAGCAGTTCTTC
v_gene: TRBV7-9
abundance: few
d_gene: TRBD2
j_gene: TRBJ2-1

CDR3aa: CARIQSGTGYKGELFF
CDR3nt: TGTGCCAGGATACAGTCCGGGACAGGGTACAAGGGGGAGCTGTTTTTT
v_gene: TRBV6-9
abundance: NA
d_gene: TRBD1
j_gene: TRBJ2-2

CDR3aa: CASSNNSGAAQPQHF
CDR3nt: TGTGCCAGCAGCAACAACTCAGGGGCGGCTCAGCCCCAGCATTTT
v_gene: TRBV21-1
abundance: NA
d_gene: NA
j_gene: TRBJ1-5

CDR3aa: CASSLGLAGARYEQYF
CDR3nt: TGTGCCAGCAGCTTGGGACTAGCGGGGGCCCGCTACGAGCAGTACTTC
v_gene: TRBV7-6
abundance: NA
d_gene: TRBD2
j_gene: TRBJ2-7

CDR3aa: CASSDSGTGDFNEQFF
CDR3nt: TGTGCCAGCAGCGACTCCGGGACAGGGGACTTCAATGAGCAGTTCTTC
v_gene: TRBV5-6
abundance: NA
d_gene: TRBD1
j_gene: TRBJ2-1

CDR3aa: CASSYGDRENYGYTF
CDR3nt: TGTGCCAGCAGTTACGGGGACAGGGAGAACTATGGCTACACCTTC
v_gene: TRBV6-5
abundance: once
d_gene: TRBD1
j_gene: TRBJ1-2

CDR3aa: CASSPQGFTYEQYF
CDR3nt: TGTGCCAGCAGTCCCCAGGGTTTCACCTACGAGCAGTACTTC
v_gene: TRBV6-1
abundance: once
d_gene: NA
j_gene: TRBJ2-7

CDR3aa: CASSKREISDTQYF
CDR3nt: TGTGCCAGCAGTAAACGTGAGATCTCAGATACGCAGTATTTT
v_gene: TRBV2
abundance: NA
d_gene: NA
j_gene: TRBJ2-3

CDR3aa: CASSLAASGQETQYF
CDR3nt: TGTGCCAGCAGCTTGGCGGCCAGCGGCCAAGAGACCCAGTACTTC
v_gene: TRBV5-4
abundance: NA
d_gene: NA
j_gene: TRBJ2-5

CDR3aa: CASSYDQYEQFF
CDR3nt: TGTGCCAGCAGTTACGATCAGTATGAGCAGTTCTTC
v_gene: TRBV6-6
abundance: NA
d_gene: NA
j_gene: TRBJ2-1

CDR3aa: CASSVAGLAGASGEQYF
CDR3nt: TGTGCCAGCAGCGTAGCTGGGTTAGCGGGAGCGTCGGGCGAGCAGTACTTC
v_gene: TRBV9
abundance: NA
d_gene: TRBD2
j_gene: TRBJ2-7

CDR3aa: CASSPVSGSIHNEQFF
CDR3nt: TGTGCCAGCAGCCCTGTTAGCGGGAGCATCCACAATGAGCAGTTCTTC
v_gene: TRBV13
abundance: NA
d_gene: TRBD2
j_gene: TRBJ2-1

CDR3aa: CASSLYRTGELFF
CDR3nt: TGTGCCAGCAGTTTATACCGGACCGGGGAGCTGTTTTTT
v_gene: TRBV27
abundance: NA
d_gene: NA
j_gene: TRBJ2-2